This entry lists 12 T cell receptor beta chains sequenced from one sample in a study of cytomegalovirus exposure and HLA in healthy donors. PCR primers comprised 60 Vbeta and 13 Jbeta primers. Some clones are missing from TCRdb's copy, which holds only in-frame ones; the method was immunoSEQ multiplex PCR. The sample yields roughly 200,000 clones, 77% seen once. Sequenced sample: PBMCs. The source is a woman in her sixties in good health and CMV-seropositive.

The chain is built from TRBV2 and TRBJ2-3, with D perhaps matching TRBD1 (5 bases). This CDR3 region has 12 residues. The V end lost 7 bases, the J end lost 2 bases, and 7 bases lay between the germline ends. Germline assignment: CDR1 SNHLY and CDR2 FYNNEI. Written as DNA, the CDR3 is TGTGCCAGCAAACAGGACACAGATACGCAGTATTTT. Translated: CASKQDTDTQYF.

V usage is TRBV6-6 and J usage is TRBJ2-7, with D possibly matching TRBD1 (5 bases). Trimming removed 6 bases at V and 4 bases at J, with 13 bases between. CDR1 is MNHNY, CDR2 SVGAGI, per germline (reference sequence). The CDR3 runs to 13 residues. The CDR3 DNA sequence: TGTGCCAGCAGCGCCCCTCAGGGTTACGAGCAGTACTTC. Protein: CASSAPQGYEQYF.

J is TRBJ1-1 and V is TRBV10-3; no reliable D call. CDR1 and CDR2 (germline): ENHRY, SYGVKD. With 3 bases removed from V and 1 base from J, the gap between germline ends came to 6 bases. The CDR3 runs to 13 residues. CDR3 DNA: TGTGCCATCAGTGACAGACAGAACACTGAAGCTTTCTTT. This encodes CAISDRQNTEAFF.

This clone was counted only a few times. The CDR3 is CASSLTSGGAAYNEQFF. The CDR3, as DNA: TGTGCCAGCAGCTTAACTAGCGGGGGGGCGGCCTACAATGAGCAGTTCTTC. The chain carries TRBV11-2 and TRBJ2-1; 13 bases agree with TRBD2. This CDR3 contains 17 residues. Germline lookup yields CDR1 SGHAT and CDR2 FQNNGV. Trimming took 2 bases from V and 2 from J; bases not matched to a gene: 3.

The chain links TRBV4-1 to TRBJ2-2, with 8 bases that match TRBD1. The CDR3 consists of 17 residues. J lost 5 bases, V lost 2 bases, and 10 bases had no gene match. Germline V gene data show CDR1 as MGHRA and CDR2 as YSYEKL. The CDR3 protein is CASSQLTTGQGTGELFF. The CDR3, as DNA: TGCGCCAGCAGCCAACTAACAACCGGACAGGGAACCGGGGAGCTGTTTTTT.

The chain combines TRBV6-4 with TRBJ2-1; 12 bases are shared with TRBD2. CDR1 is MRHNA and CDR2 is SNTAGT in the germline V gene. V lost 2 bases to trimming and J lost 9 bases; unmatched junction nucleotides: 8. CDR3 length: 16 amino acids. The CDR3 DNA follows: TGTGCCAGCAGTGACCCCCTAGCGGGAGGGGGGAGTGAGCAGTTCTTC. As protein: CASSDPLAGGGSEQFF.

J is TRBJ2-1 and V is TRBV6-6; 8 nucleotides agree with TRBD2. Germline V lookup: CDR1 MNHNY, CDR2 SVGAGI (reference sequence). The CDR3 consists of 16 residues. V shed 0 bases and J 6 bases; nucleotides not matched to a gene: 7. The CDR3 here is CASSYSPSGGPNEQFF. The CDR3 DNA is TGTGCCAGCAGTTACTCTCCCAGCGGGGGTCCCAATGAGCAGTTCTTC.

The CDR3 here is CASSLFRRQFRNEQFF. CDR3 DNA: TGTGCCAGCAGCTTATTTCGGCGCCAATTCAGGAATGAGCAGTTCTTC. V gene TRBV7-8 combines with J gene TRBJ2-1; D not certain. V gave up 2 bases and J gave up 7 bases, with 18 bases separating them. CDR3 length equals 16 residues. Germline CDR1 and CDR2: SGHVS and FQNEAQ.

This sequence joins TRBV19 and TRBJ2-7; 12 nucleotides line up with TRBD2. The CDR3 is 15 residues long. V lost 5 bases to trimming and J lost 2 bases; unmatched junction nucleotides: 4. Per the germline V gene, CDR1 is LNHDA and CDR2 is SQIVND (reference sequence). This chain's CDR3 is CASSQTSGSPYEQYF. For the CDR3, the DNA is TGTGCCAGTAGTCAGACTAGCGGGAGTCCCTACGAGCAGTACTTC. The entire variable domain, with the rest obtained from reference TRBV19 and TRBJ2-7, is as follows: DGGITQSPKYLFRKEGQNVTLSCEQNLNHDAMYWYRQDPGQGLRLIYYSQIVNDFQKGDIAEGYSVSREKKESFPLTVTSAQKNPTAFYLCASSQTSGSPYEQYFGPGTRLTVT.

The rearrangement joins TRBV2 to TRBJ1-1; 9 nucleotides line up with TRBD1. This CDR3 comprises 13 residues. V shed 7 bases, J shed 4 bases, and the junction held 4 bases outside the gene matches. Germline V CDR1 and CDR2: SNHLY, FYNNEI. CDR3 in amino acids: CASTGQGFTEAFF. The CDR3 nucleotides read TGTGCCAGCACAGGACAGGGGTTCACTGAAGCTTTCTTT.

The chain uses TRBV19 and TRBJ1-1; weak D call: TRBD1 (5 bases). CDR1 and CDR2 (germline): LNHDA, SQIVND (reference sequence). V lost 4 bases, J lost 1 base, and 16 bases lay in between. The CDR3 is 16 amino acids. CDR3 loop: CASSTPTRQPNTEAFF. CDR3 sequence (DNA): TGTGCCAGTAGTACCCCGACCCGACAGCCGAACACTGAAGCTTTCTTT.

J is TRBJ2-3 and V is TRBV27, with D perhaps matching TRBD2 (5 bases). Trimming removed 5 bases at V and 8 bases at J, with 14 bases between. There are 13 residues in the CDR3. CDR1 and CDR2 from the germline V gene are MNHEY and SMNVEV (reference sequence). CDR3 region: CASSVTASITQYF. CDR3 DNA sequence: TGTGCCAGCAGTGTAACGGCTAGCATTACGCAGTATTTT.